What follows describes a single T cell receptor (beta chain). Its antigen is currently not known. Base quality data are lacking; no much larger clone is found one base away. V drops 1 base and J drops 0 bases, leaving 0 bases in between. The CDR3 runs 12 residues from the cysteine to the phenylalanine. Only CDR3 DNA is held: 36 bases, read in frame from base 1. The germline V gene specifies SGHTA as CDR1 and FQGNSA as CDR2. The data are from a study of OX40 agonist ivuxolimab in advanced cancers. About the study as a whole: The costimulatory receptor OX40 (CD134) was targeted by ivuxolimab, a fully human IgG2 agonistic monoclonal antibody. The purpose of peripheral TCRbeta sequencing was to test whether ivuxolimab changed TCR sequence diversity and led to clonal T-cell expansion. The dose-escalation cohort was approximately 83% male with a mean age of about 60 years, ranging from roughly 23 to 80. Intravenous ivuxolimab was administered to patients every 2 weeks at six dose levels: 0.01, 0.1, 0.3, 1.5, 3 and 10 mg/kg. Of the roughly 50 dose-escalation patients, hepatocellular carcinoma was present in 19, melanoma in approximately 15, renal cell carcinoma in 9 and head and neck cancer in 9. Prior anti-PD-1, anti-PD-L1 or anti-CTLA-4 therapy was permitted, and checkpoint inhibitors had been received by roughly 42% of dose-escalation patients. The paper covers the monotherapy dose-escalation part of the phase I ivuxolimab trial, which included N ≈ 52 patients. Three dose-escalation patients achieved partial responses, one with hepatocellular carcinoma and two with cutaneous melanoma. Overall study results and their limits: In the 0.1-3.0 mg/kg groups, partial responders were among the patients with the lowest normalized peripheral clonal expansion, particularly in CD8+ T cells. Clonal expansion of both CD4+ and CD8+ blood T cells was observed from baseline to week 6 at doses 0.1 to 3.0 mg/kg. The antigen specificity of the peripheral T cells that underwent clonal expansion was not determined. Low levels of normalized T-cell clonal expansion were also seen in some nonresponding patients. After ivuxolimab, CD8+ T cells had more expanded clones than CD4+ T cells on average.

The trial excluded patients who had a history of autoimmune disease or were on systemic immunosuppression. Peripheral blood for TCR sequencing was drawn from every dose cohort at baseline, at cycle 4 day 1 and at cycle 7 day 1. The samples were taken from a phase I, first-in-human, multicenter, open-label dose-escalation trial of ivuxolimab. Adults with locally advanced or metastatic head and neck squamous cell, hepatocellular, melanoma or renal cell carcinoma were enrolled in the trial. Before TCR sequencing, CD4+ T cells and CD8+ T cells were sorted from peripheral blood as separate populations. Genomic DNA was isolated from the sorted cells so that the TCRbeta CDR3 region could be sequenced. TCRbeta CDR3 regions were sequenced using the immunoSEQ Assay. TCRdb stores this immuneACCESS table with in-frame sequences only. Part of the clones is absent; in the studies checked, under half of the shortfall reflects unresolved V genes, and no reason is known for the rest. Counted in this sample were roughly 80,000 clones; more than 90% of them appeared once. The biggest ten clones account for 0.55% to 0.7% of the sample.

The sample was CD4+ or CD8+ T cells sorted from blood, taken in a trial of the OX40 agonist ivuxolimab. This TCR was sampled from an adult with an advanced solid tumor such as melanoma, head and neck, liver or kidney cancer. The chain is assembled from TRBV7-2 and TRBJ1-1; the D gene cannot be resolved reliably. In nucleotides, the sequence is TGTGCCAGCAGCTTAGTGAACACTGAAGCTTTCTTT. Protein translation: CASSLVNTEAFF.